This is a list of T cell receptor beta chains from one sample in a study of Ad26.COV2.S vaccination and SARS-CoV-2 variants. Produced via immunoSEQ multiplex PCR; TCRdb's table is partial and in-frame only. The sample yields roughly 510,000 clones, around 85% seen once. Sequenced material: peripheral blood, taken in a trial of Ad26.COV2.S vaccine versus placebo. Receptors originate from a person between 18 and 65 years old who received the Ad26.COV2.S COVID-19 vaccine or a placebo. CDR3s leave out the opening cysteine and the closing phenylalanine or tryptophan.

CDR3aa,v_gene
ASSIGGQGGNYGYT,TRBV19
ASRERTGASPREQY,TRBV28
ASSREAGQSNYGYT,TRBV7-2
AWDRTEEQF,TRBV30
ASSFRENTEAF,TRBV27
ASSPRAIGEKLF,TRBV3-1/TRBV3-2
ASSSGDYEQY,TRBV28
ASSLGRRGGQSNQPQH,TRBV5-8
ASSIQGIGQPQH,TRBV28
ATSSLVDTQY,TRBV24-1
SAGEEWEY,TRBV20-1
ASSRTAGNTGELF,TRBV5-1
ASSRDRGDPEAF,TRBV27
ASSRGSANTGELF,TRBV5-4
ASSVPKQPTGPNEQF,TRBV9
SASIGPTNEQF,TRBV20-1
ASSLFRNQPQH,TRBV27
SVEVWGLRGYT,TRBV29-1
ASSPLSGQGDIYGYT,TRBV18
ASSFWDLLDNEQF,TRBV5-6
ASSLFTRAAYEQY,TRBV7-2
ASSLALAGGEQY,TRBV7-6
ASSPSQRENTGELF,TRBV4-2
ASSYGRRRENEQF,TRBV11-2
AWEEGPGSSYNEQF,TRBV30
ASSGFSGTQEKLF,TRBV7-2
AWSVRGDRIDEQY,TRBV30
ASSYVLRGFSNQPQH,TRBV6-2/TRBV6-3
ASTGGVWEKLF,TRBV6-5
ASSPPRRVRDTEAF,TRBV23-1
ASSMGLKSIRSYEQY,TRBV19
ATRDRVTDTQY,TRBV24-1
ASSLWLAANNEQF,TRBV7-9
ASSLWRAGVAF,TRBV7-2
ATSRDHFEQY,TRBV15
ASSLGWTGFF,TRBV7-2
ASSLVAGKETQY,TRBV7-2
SALLRLTDTQY,TRBV29-1
ASSVSGSAYNEQF,TRBV11-2
ASSLAGNQPQH,TRBV5-1
ASSSQGTTGELF,TRBV11-2
ASGQTGDDGYT,TRBV5-5
ASRGENRPGSGANVLT,TRBV9
ASSSEDGRTAATNEKLF,TRBV27